One TCR beta chain is described in this entry. What it recognizes is unknown. The source of the sample is a study of graft-versus-host responses after intestinal transplantation. Study summary: Each recipient received anti-thymocyte globulin induction, then tacrolimus and steroids for 2 to 4 years. Study-wide findings and caveats: The presence of high graft-versus-host to host-versus-graft clonal ratios in allografts characterized patients with graft-donor T cell macrochimerism.

Assay used: immunoSEQ multiplex PCR; TCRdb lists only in-frame clones, some missing. This sample has around 90,000 clones, with 90% to 95% found just once. The V and J ends lost 1 base and 5 bases respectively, with 9 bases between them. This CDR3 region has 14 residues. Germline V CDR1 and CDR2: PRHDT, FYEKMQ (reference sequence). Source: unstimulated CD8+ T cells sorted from spleen or lymph node cells, taken before intestinal transplant. The J gene is TRBJ2-1, the V gene TRBV13; unclear D gene. The receptor was isolated from a human donor who received an intestinal transplant. The CDR3 DNA reads as TGTGCCAGCAGCTTAGATACAGTGCACAATGAGCAGTTCTTC. It specifies CASSLDTVHNEQFF.